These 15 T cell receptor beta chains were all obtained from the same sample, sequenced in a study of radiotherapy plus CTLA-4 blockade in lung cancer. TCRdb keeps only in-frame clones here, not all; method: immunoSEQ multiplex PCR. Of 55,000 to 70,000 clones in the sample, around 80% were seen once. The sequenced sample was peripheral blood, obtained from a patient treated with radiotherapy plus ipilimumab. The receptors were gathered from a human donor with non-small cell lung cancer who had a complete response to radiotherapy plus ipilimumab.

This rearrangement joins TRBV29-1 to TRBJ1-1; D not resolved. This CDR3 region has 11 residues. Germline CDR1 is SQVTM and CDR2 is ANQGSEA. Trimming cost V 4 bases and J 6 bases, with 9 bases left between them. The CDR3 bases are TGCAGCGTTGGGGAAGCGGCTGAAGCTTTCTTT. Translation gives CSVGEAAEAFF.

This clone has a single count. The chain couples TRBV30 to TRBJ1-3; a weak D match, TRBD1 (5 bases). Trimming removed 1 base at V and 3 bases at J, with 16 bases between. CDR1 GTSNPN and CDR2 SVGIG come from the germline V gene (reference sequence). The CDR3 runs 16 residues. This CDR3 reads CAWSGGGGLYGNTIYF. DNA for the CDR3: TGTGCCTGGAGTGGGGGGGGAGGACTATATGGAAACACCATATATTTT.

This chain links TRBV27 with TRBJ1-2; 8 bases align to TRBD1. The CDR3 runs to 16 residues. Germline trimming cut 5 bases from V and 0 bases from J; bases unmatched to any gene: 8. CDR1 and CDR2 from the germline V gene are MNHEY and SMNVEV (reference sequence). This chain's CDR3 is CASSTTGQASNYGYTF. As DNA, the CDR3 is TGTGCCAGCAGTACAACGGGACAGGCATCTAACTATGGCTACACCTTC.

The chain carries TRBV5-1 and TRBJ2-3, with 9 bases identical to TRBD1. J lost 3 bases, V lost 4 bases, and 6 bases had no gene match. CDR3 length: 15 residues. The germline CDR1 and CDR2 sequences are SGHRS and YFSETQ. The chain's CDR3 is CASSQPGQGTDTQYF. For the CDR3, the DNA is TGCGCCAGCAGCCAACCGGGACAGGGAACAGATACGCAGTATTTT.

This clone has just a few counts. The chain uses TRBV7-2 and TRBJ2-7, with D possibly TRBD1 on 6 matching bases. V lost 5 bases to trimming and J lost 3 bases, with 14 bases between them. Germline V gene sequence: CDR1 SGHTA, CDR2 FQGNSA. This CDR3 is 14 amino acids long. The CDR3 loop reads CASSPNPDSYEQYF. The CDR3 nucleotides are TGTGCCAGCAGCCCCAACCCGGACAGCTACGAGCAGTACTTC. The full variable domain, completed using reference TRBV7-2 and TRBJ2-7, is GAGVSQSPSNKVTEKGKDVELRCDPISGHTALYWYRQSLGQGLEFLIYFQGNSAPDKSGLPSDRFSAERTGGSVSTLTIQRTQQEDSAVYLCASSPNPDSYEQYFGPGTRLTVT.

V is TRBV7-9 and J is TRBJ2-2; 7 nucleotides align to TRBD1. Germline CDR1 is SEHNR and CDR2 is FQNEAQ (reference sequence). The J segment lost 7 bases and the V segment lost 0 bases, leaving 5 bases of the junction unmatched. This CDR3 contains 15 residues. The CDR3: CASSLAQGVGGELFF. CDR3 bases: TGTGCCAGCAGCTTAGCGCAGGGGGTCGGCGGGGAGCTGTTTTTT.

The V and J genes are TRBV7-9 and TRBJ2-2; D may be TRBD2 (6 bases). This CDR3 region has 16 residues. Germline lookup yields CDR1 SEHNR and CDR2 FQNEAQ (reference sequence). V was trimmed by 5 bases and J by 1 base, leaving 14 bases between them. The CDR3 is CASSPRASENTGELFF. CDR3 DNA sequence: TGTGCCAGCAGCCCAAGGGCTAGCGAGAACACCGGGGAGCTGTTTTTT.

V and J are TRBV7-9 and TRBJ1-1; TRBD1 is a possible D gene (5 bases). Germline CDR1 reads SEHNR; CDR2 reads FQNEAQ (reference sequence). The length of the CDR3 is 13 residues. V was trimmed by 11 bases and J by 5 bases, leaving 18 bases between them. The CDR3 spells CALKGPSLTEAFF. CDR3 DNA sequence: TGTGCCTTAAAGGGGCCAAGTTTAACTGAAGCTTTCTTT. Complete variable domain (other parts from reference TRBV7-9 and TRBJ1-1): DTGVSQNPRHKITKRGQNVTFRCDPISEHNRLYWYRQTLGQGPEFLTYFQNEAQLEKSRLLSDRFSAERPKGSFSTLEIQRTEQGDSAMYLCALKGPSLTEAFFGQGTRLTVV.

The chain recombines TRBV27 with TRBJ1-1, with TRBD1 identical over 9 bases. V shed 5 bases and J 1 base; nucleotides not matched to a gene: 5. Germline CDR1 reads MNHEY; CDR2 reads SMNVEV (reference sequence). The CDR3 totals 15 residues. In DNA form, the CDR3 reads TGTGCCAGCAGTCAACAGGGGGCAAGGAACACTGAAGCTTTCTTT. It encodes CASSQQGARNTEAFF.

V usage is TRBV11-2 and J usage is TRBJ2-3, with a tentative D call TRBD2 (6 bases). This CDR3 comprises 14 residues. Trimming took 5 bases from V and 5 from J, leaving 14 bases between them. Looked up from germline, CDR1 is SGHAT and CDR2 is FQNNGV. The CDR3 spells CASSPRLEGDTQYF. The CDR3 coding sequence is TGTGCCAGCAGCCCACGACTAGAAGGAGATACGCAGTATTTT.

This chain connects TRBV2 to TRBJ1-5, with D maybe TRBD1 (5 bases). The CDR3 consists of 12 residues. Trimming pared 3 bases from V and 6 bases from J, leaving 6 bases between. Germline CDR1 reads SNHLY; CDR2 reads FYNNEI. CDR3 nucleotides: TGTGCCAGCAGTGACAGGGCTCAGCCCCAGCATTTT. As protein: CASSDRAQPQHF.

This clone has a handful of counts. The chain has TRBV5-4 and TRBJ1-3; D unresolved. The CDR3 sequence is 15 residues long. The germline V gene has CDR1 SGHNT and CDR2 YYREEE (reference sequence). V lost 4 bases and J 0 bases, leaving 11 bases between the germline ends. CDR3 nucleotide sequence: TGTGCCAGCAGCCCCGGGTTAAGCTCTGGAAACACCATATATTTT. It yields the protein CASSPGLSSGNTIYF.

The CDR3 bases are TGTGCCAGCAGAGTAGGGCAGGGATTCTATGGCTACACCTTC. It translates to CASRVGQGFYGYTF. The rearrangement uses TRBV2 and TRBJ1-2; a weak D match, TRBD1 (5 bases). Germline V gene data show CDR1 as SNHLY and CDR2 as FYNNEI. Between the trimmed V and J ends, which lost 6 bases and 4 bases, there was a span of 15 bases. This CDR3 contains 14 residues.

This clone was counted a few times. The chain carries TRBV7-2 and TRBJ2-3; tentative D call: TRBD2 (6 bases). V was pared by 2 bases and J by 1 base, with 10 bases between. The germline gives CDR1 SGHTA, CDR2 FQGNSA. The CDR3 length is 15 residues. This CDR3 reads CASSLMRGGTDTQYF. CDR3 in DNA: TGTGCCAGCAGCTTAATGCGGGGTGGCACAGATACGCAGTATTTT.

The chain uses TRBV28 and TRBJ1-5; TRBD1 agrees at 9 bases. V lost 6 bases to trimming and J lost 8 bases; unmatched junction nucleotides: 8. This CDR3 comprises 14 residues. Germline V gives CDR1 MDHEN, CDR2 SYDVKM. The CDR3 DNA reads TGTGCCAGCAGGCTGGGACAGGGAGCAAAGCCCCAGCATTTT. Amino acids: CASRLGQGAKPQHF.